Below are 9 T cell receptor beta chains sequenced from a single sample in a study of molecular identifiers for immune sequencing clone quantification. TCRdb called the PCR reads again in MiXCR, with one record for every CDR3 protein. The data show 8,500 to 11,000 distinct CDR3 sequences, 15% to 20% seen once. The sequenced sample consisted of naive CD8+ T cells from blood, with Jurkat cell RNA spiked in. Subset meaning: FACS-sorted CD8+CD4-CCR7+CD45RA+ naive T cells. Receptors originate from a human donor in good health. Some libraries in this study had Jurkat cell RNA spiked in.

This clonotype was counted ten times or more. The chain employs TRBV12-3 or TRBV12-4 and TRBJ1-1, with TRBD1 as a possible D gene (5 bases). This CDR3 comprises 11 residues. Trimming left V 3 bases short and J 9 bases short, with 8 bases between. The CDR3 sequence: CASSLGGKAFF. The CDR3 nucleotides read TGTGCCAGCAGTTTGGGGGGGAAAGCTTTCTTT.

The table lists this clonotype with a few counts. V usage is TRBV11-2 and J usage is TRBJ2-7; D call uncertain. With 5 bases removed from V and 11 bases from J, the gap between germline ends came to 16 bases. This CDR3 has 12 amino acids. The germline CDR1 and CDR2 sequences are SGHAT and FQNNGV. The DNA for the CDR3 is TGTGCCAGCAGCCGTGGTGGCGAACGGGAGTACTTC. Translation: CASSRGGEREYF.

In this sample, this clonotype is medium-sized. The V gene is TRBV11-2, the J gene TRBJ2-3; a possible D gene is TRBD2 (6 bases). The CDR3 loop spans 13 amino acids. Germline V gene lookup returns CDR1 SGHAT and CDR2 FQNNGV. The V and J ends lost 8 bases and 2 bases respectively, with 11 bases between them. CDR3 in amino acids: CASLGGDTDTQYF. The CDR3, as DNA: TGTGCCAGCTTGGGAGGAGACACAGATACGCAGTATTTT. Full variable domain (outside the CDR3, taken from reference TRBV11-2 and TRBJ2-3): EAGVAQSPRYKIIEKRQSVAFWCNPISGHATLYWYQQILGQGPKLLIQFQNNGVVDDSQLPKDRFSAERLKGVDSTLKIQPAKLEDSAVYLCASLGGDTDTQYFGPGTRLTVL.

This clonotype was seen only a few times. One base away lies a much larger clone, so this may be a sequencing read error. This CDR3 fails to terminate in the conserved phenylalanine or tryptophan, so it likely reflects a read error. The chain combines TRBV27 with TRBJ1-3, with D unclear. The CDR3 has 15 residues. Between the trimmed V and J ends, which lost 5 bases and 2 bases, there was a span of 13 bases. Germline-derived CDR1 and CDR2 are MNHEY and SMNVEV (reference sequence). The CDR3 here is CASSPLTTPGNTIYL. CDR3 DNA sequence: TGTGCCAGCAGTCCCTTGACAACACCTGGAAACACCATATATCTT.

This clonotype occurred a few times. The chain joins TRBV10-2 to TRBJ2-7; D not resolved. Trimming cost V 4 bases and J 3 bases, with 1 base left between them. Germline lookup yields CDR1 WSHSY and CDR2 SAAADI. This CDR3 comprises 10 residues. DNA for the CDR3: TGCGCCAGCAGTGGCTACGAGCAGTACTTC. It is translated as CASSGYEQYF.

The rearrangement joins TRBV11-2 to TRBJ2-3, with D uncertain. The end of the DNA is better explained by TRBJ1-5, so the J call may be wrong. The CDR3 totals 13 residues. Germline V gene data show CDR1 as SGHAT and CDR2 as FQNNGV. CDR3 coding DNA: TGTGCCAGCGGCTACGGGGTCACAGATACGCAGCATTTT. Its protein product is CASGYGVTDTQHF.

There are many counts of this clonotype. The chain recombines TRBV24-1 with TRBJ2-5; D is uncertain. The V end was cut by 5 bases, the J end by 7 bases, with 13 bases between. The CDR3 spans 13 residues. The germline gives CDR1 KGHDR, CDR2 SFDVKD. The CDR3 loop reads CATSVATYGTQYF. CDR3 sequence (DNA): TGTGCCACCAGTGTAGCCACCTATGGGACCCAGTACTTC.

This clonotype was seen ten or more times. The chain has TRBV30 and TRBJ1-1, with D unclear. The V end was cut by 0 bases, the J end by 0 bases, with 5 bases between. Germline V gene lookup returns CDR1 GTSNPN and CDR2 SVGIG (reference sequence). The CDR3 consists of 13 residues. In DNA, the CDR3 is TGTGCCTGGAGTGTAGGAGTGAACACTGAAGCTTTCTTT. It specifies CAWSVGVNTEAFF.

In this sample, this clonotype is medium-sized (0.01 to 0.1%). The chain employs TRBV29-1 and TRBJ2-1; 11 bases map to TRBD2. This CDR3 comprises 18 residues. Germline CDR1 reads SQVTM; CDR2 reads ANQGSEA. V dropped 3 bases and J dropped 2; count of bases not matched to a gene: 12. CDR3 amino acids: CSVDGQTLAGVPYNEQFF. The DNA for the CDR3 is TGCAGCGTTGACGGACAGACACTAGCGGGAGTACCCTACAATGAGCAGTTCTTC.